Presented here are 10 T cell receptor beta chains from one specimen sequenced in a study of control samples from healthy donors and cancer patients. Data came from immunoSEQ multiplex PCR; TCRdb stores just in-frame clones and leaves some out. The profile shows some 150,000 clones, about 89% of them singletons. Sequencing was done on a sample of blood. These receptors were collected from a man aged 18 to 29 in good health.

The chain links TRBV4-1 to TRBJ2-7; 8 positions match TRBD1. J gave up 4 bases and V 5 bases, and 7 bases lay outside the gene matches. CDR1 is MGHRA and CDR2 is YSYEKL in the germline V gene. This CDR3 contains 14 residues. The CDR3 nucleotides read TGCGCCAGCAGCTTTAAGACAGGGGAGTACGAGCAGTACTTC. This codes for CASSFKTGEYEQYF.

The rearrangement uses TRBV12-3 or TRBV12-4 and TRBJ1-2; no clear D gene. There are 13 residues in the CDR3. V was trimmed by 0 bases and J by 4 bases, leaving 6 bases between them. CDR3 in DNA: TGTGCCAGCAGTTTAGCACGAACCTATGGCTACACCTTC. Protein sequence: CASSLARTYGYTF.

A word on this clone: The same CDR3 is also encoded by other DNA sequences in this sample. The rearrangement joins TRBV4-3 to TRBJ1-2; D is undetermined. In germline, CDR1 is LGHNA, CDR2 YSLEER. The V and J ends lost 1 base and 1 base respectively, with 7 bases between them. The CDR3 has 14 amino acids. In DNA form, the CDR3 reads TGCGCCAGCAGCCAAGGGGTGGATAACTATGGCTACACCTTC. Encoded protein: CASSQGVDNYGYTF.

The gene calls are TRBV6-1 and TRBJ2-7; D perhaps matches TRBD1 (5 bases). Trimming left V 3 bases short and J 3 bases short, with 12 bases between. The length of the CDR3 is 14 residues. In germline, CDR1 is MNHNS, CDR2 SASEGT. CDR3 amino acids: CASSEVQRGYEQYF. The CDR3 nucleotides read TGTGCCAGCAGTGAGGTTCAAAGGGGCTACGAGCAGTACTTC.

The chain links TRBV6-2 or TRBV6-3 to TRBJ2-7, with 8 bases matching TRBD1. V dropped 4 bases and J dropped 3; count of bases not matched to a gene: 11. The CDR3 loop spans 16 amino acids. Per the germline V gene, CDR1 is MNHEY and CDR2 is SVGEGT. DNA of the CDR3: TGTGCCAGCAGTTTCTCCCCGGACAGGGAAGTCTACGAGCAGTACTTC. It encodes CASSFSPDREVYEQYF.

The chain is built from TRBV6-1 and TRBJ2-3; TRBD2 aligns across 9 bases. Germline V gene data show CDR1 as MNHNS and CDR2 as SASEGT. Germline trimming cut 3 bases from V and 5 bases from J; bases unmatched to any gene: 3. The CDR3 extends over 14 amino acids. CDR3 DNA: TGTGCCAGCAGTGAGCGGGGGGGGATAGATACGCAGTATTTT. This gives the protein CASSERGGIDTQYF.

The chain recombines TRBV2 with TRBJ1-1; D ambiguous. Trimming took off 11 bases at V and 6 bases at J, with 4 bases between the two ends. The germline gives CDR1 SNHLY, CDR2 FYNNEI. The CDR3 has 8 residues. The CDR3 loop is CAVSEAFF. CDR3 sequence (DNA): TGTGCCGTCTCTGAAGCTTTCTTT.

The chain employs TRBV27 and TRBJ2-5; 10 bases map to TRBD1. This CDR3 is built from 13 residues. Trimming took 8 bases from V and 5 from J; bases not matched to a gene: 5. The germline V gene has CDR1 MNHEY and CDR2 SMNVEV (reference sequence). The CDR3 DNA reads TGTGCCAGCCGACAGGGGGCAAGGGAGACCCAGTACTTC. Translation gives CASRQGARETQYF.

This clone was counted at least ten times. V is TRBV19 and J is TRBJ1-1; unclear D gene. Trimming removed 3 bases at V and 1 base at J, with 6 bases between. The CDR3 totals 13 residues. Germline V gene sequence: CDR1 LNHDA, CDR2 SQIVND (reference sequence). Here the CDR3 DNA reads TGTGCCAGTAGTATGCAGAGGAACACTGAAGCTTTCTTT. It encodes CASSMQRNTEAFF.

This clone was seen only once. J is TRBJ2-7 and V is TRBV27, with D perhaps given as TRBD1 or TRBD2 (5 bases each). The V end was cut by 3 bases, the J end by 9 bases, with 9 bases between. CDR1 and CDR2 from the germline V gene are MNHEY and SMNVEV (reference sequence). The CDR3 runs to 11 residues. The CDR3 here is CASSFGTAQYF. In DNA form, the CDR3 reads TGTGCCAGCAGTTTCGGGACGGCGCAGTACTTC.